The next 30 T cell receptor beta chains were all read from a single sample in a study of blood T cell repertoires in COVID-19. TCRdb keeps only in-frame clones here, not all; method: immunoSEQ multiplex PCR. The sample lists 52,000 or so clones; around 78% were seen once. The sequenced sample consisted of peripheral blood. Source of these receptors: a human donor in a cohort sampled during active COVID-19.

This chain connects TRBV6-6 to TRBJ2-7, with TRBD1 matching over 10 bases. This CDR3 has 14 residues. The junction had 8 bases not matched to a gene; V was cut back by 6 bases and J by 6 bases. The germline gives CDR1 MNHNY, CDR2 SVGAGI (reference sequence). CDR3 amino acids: CASRGGTGVSEQYF. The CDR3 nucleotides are TGTGCCAGCAGAGGTGGGACAGGGGTAAGCGAGCAGTACTTC.

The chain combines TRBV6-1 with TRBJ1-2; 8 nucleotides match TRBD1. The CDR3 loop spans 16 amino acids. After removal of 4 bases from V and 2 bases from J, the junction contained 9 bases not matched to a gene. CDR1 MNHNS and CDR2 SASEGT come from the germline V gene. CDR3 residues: CASSVFTGGGNYGYTF. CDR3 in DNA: TGTGCCAGCAGTGTTTTTACAGGGGGGGGAAACTATGGCTACACCTTC.

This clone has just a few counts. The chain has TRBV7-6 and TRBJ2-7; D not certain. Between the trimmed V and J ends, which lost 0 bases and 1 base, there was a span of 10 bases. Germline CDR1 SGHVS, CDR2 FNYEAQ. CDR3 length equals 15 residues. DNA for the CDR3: TGTGCCAGCAGCTTAGCGCTGTACAGTTCCTACGAGCAGTACTTC. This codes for CASSLALYSSYEQYF.

This CDR3 reads CASSLDSSYNSPLHF. The CDR3 DNA reads as TGTGCCAGCAGCTTAGACAGCTCCTATAATTCACCCCTCCACTTT. The V and J genes are TRBV7-9 and TRBJ1-6; D is undetermined. The V and J ends lost 1 base and 0 bases respectively, with 4 bases between them. The CDR3 contains 15 residues. The V gene's germline CDR1 is SEHNR and CDR2 FQNEAQ (reference sequence).

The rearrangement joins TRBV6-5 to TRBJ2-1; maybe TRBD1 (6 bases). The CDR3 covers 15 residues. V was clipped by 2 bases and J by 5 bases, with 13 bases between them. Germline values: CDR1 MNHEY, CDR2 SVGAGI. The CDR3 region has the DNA TGTGCCAGCAGTTACCCAACTGGACAGCACAATGAGCAGTTCTTC. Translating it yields CASSYPTGQHNEQFF.

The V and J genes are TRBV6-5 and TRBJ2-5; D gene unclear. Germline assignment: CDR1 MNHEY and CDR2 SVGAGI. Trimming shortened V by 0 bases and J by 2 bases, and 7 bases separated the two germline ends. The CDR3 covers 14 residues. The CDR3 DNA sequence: TGTGCCAGCAGTTACTCGTGGCAGCAAGAGACCCAGTACTTC. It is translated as CASSYSWQQETQYF.

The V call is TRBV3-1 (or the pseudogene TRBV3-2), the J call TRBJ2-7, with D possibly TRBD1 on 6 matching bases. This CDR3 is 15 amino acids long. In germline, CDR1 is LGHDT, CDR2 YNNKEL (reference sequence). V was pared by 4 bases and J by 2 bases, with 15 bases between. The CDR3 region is CASSRSSDSAYEQYF. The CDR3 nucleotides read TGTGCCAGCAGCCGCTCCTCGGACAGTGCCTACGAGCAGTACTTC.

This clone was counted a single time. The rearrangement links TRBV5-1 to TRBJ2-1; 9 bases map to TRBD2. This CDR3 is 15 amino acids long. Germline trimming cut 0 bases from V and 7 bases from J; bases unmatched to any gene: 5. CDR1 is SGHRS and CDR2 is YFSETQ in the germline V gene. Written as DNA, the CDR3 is TGCGCCAGCAGCTTGGGGGCTAGCGGGATTAATGAGCAGTTCTTC. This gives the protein CASSLGASGINEQFF.

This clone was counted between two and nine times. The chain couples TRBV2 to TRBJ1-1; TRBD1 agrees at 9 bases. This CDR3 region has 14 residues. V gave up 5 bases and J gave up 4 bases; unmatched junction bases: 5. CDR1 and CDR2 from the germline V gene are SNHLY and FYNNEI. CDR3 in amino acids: CASSPGTGTTEAFF. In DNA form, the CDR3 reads TGTGCCAGCAGTCCCGGGACAGGGACCACTGAAGCTTTCTTT.

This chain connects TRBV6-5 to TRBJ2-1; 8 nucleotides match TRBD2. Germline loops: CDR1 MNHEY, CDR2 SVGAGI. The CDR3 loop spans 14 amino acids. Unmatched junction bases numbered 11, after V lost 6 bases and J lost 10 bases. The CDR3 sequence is CASRGSGEGREQFF. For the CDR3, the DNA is TGTGCCAGCAGAGGTAGCGGGGAAGGGCGGGAGCAGTTCTTC.

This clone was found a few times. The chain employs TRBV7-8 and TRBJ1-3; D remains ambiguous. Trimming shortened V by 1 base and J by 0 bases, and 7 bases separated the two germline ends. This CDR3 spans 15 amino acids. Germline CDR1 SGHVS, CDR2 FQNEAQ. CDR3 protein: CASSLGWSSGNTIYF. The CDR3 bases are TGTGCCAGCAGCTTAGGGTGGAGCTCTGGAAACACCATATATTTT.

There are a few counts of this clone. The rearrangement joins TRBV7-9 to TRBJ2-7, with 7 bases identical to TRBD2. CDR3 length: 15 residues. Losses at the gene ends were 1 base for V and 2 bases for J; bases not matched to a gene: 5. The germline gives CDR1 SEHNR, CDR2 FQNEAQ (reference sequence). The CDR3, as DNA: TGTGCCAGCAGCTTAGGTCTAGCGGAAGCCTACGAGCAGTACTTC. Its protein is CASSLGLAEAYEQYF.

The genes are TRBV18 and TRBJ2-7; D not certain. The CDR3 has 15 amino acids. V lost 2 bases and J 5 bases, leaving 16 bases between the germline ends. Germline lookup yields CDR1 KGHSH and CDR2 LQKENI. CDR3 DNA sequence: TGTGCCAGCTCACCAAGTTTTACGGGTGCCCACGAGCAGTACTTC. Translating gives CASSPSFTGAHEQYF.

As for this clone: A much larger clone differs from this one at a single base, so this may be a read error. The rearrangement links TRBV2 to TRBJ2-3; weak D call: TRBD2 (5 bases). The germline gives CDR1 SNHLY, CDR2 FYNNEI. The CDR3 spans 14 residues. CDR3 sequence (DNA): TGTGTCAGCAGTAAAGGACTCGTCACAGATACGCAGTATTTT. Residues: CVSSKGLVTDTQYF.

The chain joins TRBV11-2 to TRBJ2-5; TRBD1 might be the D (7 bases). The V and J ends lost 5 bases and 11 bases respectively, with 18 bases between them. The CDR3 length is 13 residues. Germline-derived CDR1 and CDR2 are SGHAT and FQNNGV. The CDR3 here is CASSQGGHLVQYF. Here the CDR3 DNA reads TGTGCCAGCAGCCAGGGGGGACACTTGGTGCAGTACTTC.

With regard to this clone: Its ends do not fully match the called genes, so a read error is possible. CDR3 sequence (DNA): TGTGCCAGCAGCCCCGGGACAGCATCCTCCGAGCAGTACTTC. Protein product: CASSPGTASSEQYF. This chain connects TRBV5-6 to TRBJ2-7, with 7 bases fitting TRBD1. The CDR3 is 14 residues long. Per the germline V gene, CDR1 is SGHDT and CDR2 is YYEEEE.

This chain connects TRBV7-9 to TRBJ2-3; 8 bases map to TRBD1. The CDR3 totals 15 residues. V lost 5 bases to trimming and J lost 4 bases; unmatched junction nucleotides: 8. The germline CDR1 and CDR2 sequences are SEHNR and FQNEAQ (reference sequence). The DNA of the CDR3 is TGTGCCAGCAGCGTTGGGACAGGCTCCGCAGATACGCAGTATTTT. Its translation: CASSVGTGSADTQYF.

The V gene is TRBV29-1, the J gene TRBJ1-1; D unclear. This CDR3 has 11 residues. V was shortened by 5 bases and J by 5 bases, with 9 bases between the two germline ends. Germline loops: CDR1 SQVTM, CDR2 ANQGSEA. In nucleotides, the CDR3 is TGCAGCGTTCCGGGAGGGACTGAAGCTTTCTTT. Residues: CSVPGGTEAFF.

The DNA of the CDR3 is TGTGCCTGGAGTGTAGGGGCCGTCTACGAGCAGTACTTC. Its protein product is CAWSVGAVYEQYF. J is TRBJ2-7 and V is TRBV30; D perhaps matches TRBD1 (5 bases). This CDR3 region has 13 residues. Trimming removed 0 bases at V and 3 bases at J, with 9 bases between. Per germline, CDR1 GTSNPN and CDR2 SVGIG (reference sequence). The whole variable domain, filled in from reference TRBV30 and TRBJ2-7, reads SQTIHQWPATLVQPVGSPLSLECTVEGTSNPNLYWYRQAAGRGLQLLFYSVGIGQISSEVPQNLSASRPQDRQFILSSKKLLLSDSGFYLCAWSVGAVYEQYFGPGTRLTVT.

CDR3 protein: CAISDGTYEQYF. DNA of the CDR3: TGTGCCATCAGTGACGGGACCTACGAGCAGTACTTC. The V and J genes are TRBV10-3 and TRBJ2-7, with D possibly being TRBD2 (5 bases). The germline V gene encodes CDR1 ENHRY and CDR2 SYGVKD. V was pared by 3 bases and J by 2 bases, with 5 bases between. This CDR3 has 12 amino acids.

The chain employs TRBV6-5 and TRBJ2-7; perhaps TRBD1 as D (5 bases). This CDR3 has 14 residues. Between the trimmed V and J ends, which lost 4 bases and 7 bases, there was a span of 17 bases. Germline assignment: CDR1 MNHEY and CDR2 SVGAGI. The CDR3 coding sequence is TGTGCCAGCAGTTCCACAGGTCCCCTAGGAGAGCAGTACTTC. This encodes CASSSTGPLGEQYF.

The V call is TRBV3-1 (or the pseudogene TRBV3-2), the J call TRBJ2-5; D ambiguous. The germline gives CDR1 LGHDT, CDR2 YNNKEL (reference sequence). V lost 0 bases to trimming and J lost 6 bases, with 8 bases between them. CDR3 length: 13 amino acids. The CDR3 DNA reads TGTGCCAGCAGCCAAGAGACAAGAAAGACCCAGTACTTC. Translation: CASSQETRKTQYF.

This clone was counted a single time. Here the CDR3 reads CASSPAGGYEQYF. The CDR3 region has the DNA TGTGCCAGCAGCCCGGCGGGGGGCTACGAGCAGTACTTC. The V call is TRBV7-9, the J call TRBJ2-7, with 8 nucleotides matching TRBD2. V trimming: 5 bases; J trimming: 3 bases; junction bases outside the gene matches: 3. This CDR3 is 13 amino acids long. Per germline, CDR1 SEHNR and CDR2 FQNEAQ (reference sequence). The full variable domain, completed using reference TRBV7-9 and TRBJ2-7, is DTGVSQNPRHKITKRGQNVTFRCDPISEHNRLYWYRQTLGQGPEFLTYFQNEAQLEKSRLLSDRFSAERPKGSFSTLEIQRTEQGDSAMYLCASSPAGGYEQYFGPGTRLTVT.

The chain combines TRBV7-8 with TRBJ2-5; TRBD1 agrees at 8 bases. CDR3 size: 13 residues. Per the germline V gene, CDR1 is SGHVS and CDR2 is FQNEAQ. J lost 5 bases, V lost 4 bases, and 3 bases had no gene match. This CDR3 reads CASSWTGSETQYF. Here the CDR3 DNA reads TGTGCCAGCAGCTGGACAGGGTCGGAGACCCAGTACTTC.

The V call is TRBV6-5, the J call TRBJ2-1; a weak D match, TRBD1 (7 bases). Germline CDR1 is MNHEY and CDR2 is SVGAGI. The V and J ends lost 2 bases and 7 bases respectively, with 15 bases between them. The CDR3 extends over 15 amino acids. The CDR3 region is CASSYRAGGRNEQFF. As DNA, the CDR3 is TGTGCCAGCAGTTACAGGGCAGGGGGGAGAAATGAGCAGTTCTTC.

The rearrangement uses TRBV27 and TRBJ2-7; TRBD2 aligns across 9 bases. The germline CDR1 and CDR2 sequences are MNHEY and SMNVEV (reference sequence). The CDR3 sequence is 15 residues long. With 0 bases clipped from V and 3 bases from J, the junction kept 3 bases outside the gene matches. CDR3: CASSLSASGNYEQYF. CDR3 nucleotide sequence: TGTGCCAGCAGTTTATCGGCTAGCGGGAACTACGAGCAGTACTTC.

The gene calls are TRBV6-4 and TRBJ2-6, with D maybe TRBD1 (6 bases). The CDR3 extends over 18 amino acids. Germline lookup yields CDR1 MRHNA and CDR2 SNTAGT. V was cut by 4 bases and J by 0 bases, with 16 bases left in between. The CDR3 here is CASSVDWTASSGANVLTF. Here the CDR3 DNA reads TGTGCCAGCAGTGTAGATTGGACAGCGAGCTCTGGGGCCAACGTCCTGACTTTC.

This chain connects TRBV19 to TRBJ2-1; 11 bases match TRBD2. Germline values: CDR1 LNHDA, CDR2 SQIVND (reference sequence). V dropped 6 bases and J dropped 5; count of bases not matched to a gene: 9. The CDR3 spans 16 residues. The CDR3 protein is CASSGGLAGGDNEQFF. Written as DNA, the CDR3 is TGTGCCAGTAGCGGCGGGCTAGCGGGAGGAGACAATGAGCAGTTCTTC. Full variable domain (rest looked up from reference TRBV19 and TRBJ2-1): DGGITQSPKYLFRKEGQNVTLSCEQNLNHDAMYWYRQDPGQGLRLIYYSQIVNDFQKGDIAEGYSVSREKKESFPLTVTSAQKNPTAFYLCASSGGLAGGDNEQFFGPGTRLTVL.

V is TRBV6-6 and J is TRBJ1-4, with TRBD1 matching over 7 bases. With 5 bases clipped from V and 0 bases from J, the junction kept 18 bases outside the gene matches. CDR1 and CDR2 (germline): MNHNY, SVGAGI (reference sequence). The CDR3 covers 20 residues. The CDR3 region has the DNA TGTGCCAGCAGTCCGAAATTGAGGGGGCCACAAACCGCAACTAATGAAAAACTGTTTTTT. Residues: CASSPKLRGPQTATNEKLFF.

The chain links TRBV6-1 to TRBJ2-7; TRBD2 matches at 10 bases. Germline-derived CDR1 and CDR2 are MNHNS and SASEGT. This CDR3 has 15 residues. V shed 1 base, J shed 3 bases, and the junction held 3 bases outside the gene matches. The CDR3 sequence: CASSEEAGGNYEQYF. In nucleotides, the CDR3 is TGTGCCAGCAGTGAAGAAGCGGGAGGGAACTACGAGCAGTACTTC.